The next 21 T cell receptor beta chains were all read from a single sample in a study of T cell responses to AZD1222 COVID-19 vaccine. Assay: immunoSEQ multiplex PCR; the TCRdb copy retains only in-frame clones and omits some. The sample shows over 85,000 clones, approximately 88% of them seen only once. Sequencing used peripheral blood, obtained 28 days after the second AZD1222 dose. The receptor source for this set is an adult who received the AZD1222 COVID-19 vaccine.

CDR3 region: CSVEAPATEAFF. In nucleotides, the CDR3 is TGCAGCGTTGAGGCTCCGGCCACTGAAGCTTTCTTT. The rearrangement links TRBV29-1 to TRBJ1-1, with D unclear. CDR3 size: 12 residues. Germline CDR1 is SQVTM and CDR2 is ANQGSEA. Trimming took 3 bases from V and 4 from J, leaving 9 bases between them.

This clone came up many times. The gene calls are TRBV30 and TRBJ1-2; TRBD1 agrees at 7 bases. V trimming: 7 bases; J trimming: 7 bases; junction bases outside the gene matches: 9. Germline V gene sequence: CDR1 GTSNPN, CDR2 SVGIG (reference sequence). This CDR3 region has 12 residues. The CDR3 bases are TGTGCCTTAACAGGGGAAGGAGCTGGCTACACCTTC. It encodes CALTGEGAGYTF.

The chain joins TRBV5-6 to TRBJ2-7, with D possibly TRBD1 on 5 matching bases. Germline V gene lookup returns CDR1 SGHDT and CDR2 YYEEEE. The CDR3 has 14 amino acids. The V and J ends lost 1 base and 2 bases respectively, with 10 bases between them. The CDR3 coding sequence is TGTGCCAGCAGCTTGCTTGCAGGGACCTACGAGCAGTACTTC. This gives the protein CASSLLAGTYEQYF. Using reference TRBV5-6 and TRBJ2-7 for the parts outside the CDR3, the full variable domain is DAGVTQSPTHLIKTRGQQVTLRCSPKSGHDTVSWYQQALGQGPQFIFQYYEEEERQRGNFPDRFSGHQFPNYSSELNVNALLLGDSALYLCASSLLAGTYEQYFGPGTRLTVT.

The V gene is TRBV7-7, the J gene TRBJ1-6; the D gene is possibly TRBD1 (6 bases). The CDR3 consists of 14 residues. Germline loops: CDR1 SSHAT, CDR2 FNYEAQ (reference sequence). V was pared by 4 bases and J by 7 bases, with 11 bases between. CDR3 sequence (DNA): TGTGCCAGCAGCTCCCGGGGGCCCAATTCACCCCTCCACTTT. It specifies CASSSRGPNSPLHF.

This clone was observed a handful of times. The chain couples TRBV12-5 to TRBJ2-7; D unresolved. In germline, CDR1 is LGHNT, CDR2 FRNRAP. Trimming pared 1 base from V and 3 bases from J, leaving 1 base between. The CDR3 loop spans 11 amino acids. DNA for the CDR3: TGTGCTAGTGGTTTGGGCTACGAGCAGTACTTC. It codes for CASGLGYEQYF.

The chain couples TRBV18 to TRBJ2-7; TRBD1 agrees at 9 bases. With V trimmed by 6 bases and J by 5 bases, 8 bases remained unmatched. From germline, CDR1 is KGHSH and CDR2 LQKENI. The CDR3 is 14 amino acids. CDR3 region: CASSYRDRADEQYF. The CDR3 nucleotides read TGTGCCAGCTCCTACCGGGACAGGGCGGACGAGCAGTACTTC.

The chain couples TRBV3-1 (or the pseudogene TRBV3-2) to TRBJ2-3; TRBD2 is a possible D gene (6 bases). CDR1 is LGHDT, CDR2 YNNKEL, per germline (reference sequence). There are 14 residues in the CDR3. Trimming removed 2 bases at V and 5 bases at J, with 11 bases between. CDR3 DNA: TGTGCCAGCAGCCAACTGGGGAGGAGAGATACGCAGTATTTT. Translating it yields CASSQLGRRDTQYF.

This clone was counted only a few times. The DNA for the CDR3 is TGTGCCAGCACTGCCCCAGGGCAGGACTATGGCTACACCTTC. Protein: CASTAPGQDYGYTF. V is TRBV2 and J is TRBJ1-2; tentatively, D is TRBD1 (5 bases). The CDR3 extends over 14 amino acids. The V gene lost 7 bases and the J gene lost 3 bases, with 15 bases spanning the gap. Per germline, CDR1 SNHLY and CDR2 FYNNEI.

V is TRBV5-1 and J is TRBJ1-4; no clear D gene. The V gene's germline CDR1 is SGHRS and CDR2 YFSETQ. Trimming left V 4 bases short and J 0 bases short, with 7 bases between. The CDR3 sequence is 14 residues long. The CDR3 is CASSPSTTNEKLFF. CDR3 nucleotide sequence: TGCGCCAGCAGCCCGTCTACAACTAATGAAAAACTGTTTTTT.

This clone was found once. V and J are TRBV6-2 or TRBV6-3 and TRBJ1-4; D unclear. The CDR3 extends over 15 amino acids. Trimming shortened V by 2 bases and J by 0 bases, and 7 bases separated the two germline ends. Germline loops: CDR1 MNHEY, CDR2 SVGEGT. CDR3 in amino acids: CASSYDGATNEKLFF. The CDR3 DNA sequence: TGTGCCAGCAGTTACGACGGTGCAACTAATGAAAAACTGTTTTTT.

V and J are TRBV24-1 and TRBJ2-6, with 8 nucleotides matching TRBD1. The ends lost 6 bases at V and 0 bases at J; junction bases unmatched: 9. The CDR3 runs to 18 residues. CDR1 and CDR2 from the germline V gene are KGHDR and SFDVKD. CDR3 region: CATSHGQGGVSGANVLTF. The CDR3 DNA follows: TGTGCCACCAGTCACGGACAGGGTGGAGTCTCTGGGGCCAACGTCCTGACTTTC.

This chain uses TRBV28 with TRBJ2-4; D might be TRBD2 (7 bases). V dropped 7 bases and J dropped 9 bases, with 25 bases sitting between them. The CDR3 extends over 16 amino acids. Germline V CDR1 and CDR2: MDHEN, SYDVKM. CDR3 in DNA: TGTGCCAGCAAGCCTCCACGCGGAGGGGGGGTTGGCATTCAGTACTTC. Its protein product is CASKPPRGGGVGIQYF.

The V and J genes are TRBV5-1 and TRBJ2-1; weak D call: TRBD2 (7 bases). Trimming left V 0 bases short and J 7 bases short, with 14 bases between. Germline-derived CDR1 and CDR2 are SGHRS and YFSETQ. The CDR3 sequence is 15 residues long. The CDR3, as DNA: TGCGCCAGCAGCTTGGCGGGGGGCTGGAATAATGAGCAGTTCTTC. It codes for CASSLAGGWNNEQFF.

This clone has a handful of counts. This chain links TRBV14 with TRBJ1-2; no clear D gene. Trimming stripped 0 bases from V and 8 bases from J, with 16 bases between. CDR1 and CDR2 from the germline V gene are SGHDN and FVKESK. There are 15 residues in the CDR3. The CDR3 DNA reads TGTGCCAGCAGCCAAGATACCGGAGCAACCTCCGGCTACACCTTC. It yields the protein CASSQDTGATSGYTF.

V usage is TRBV7-3 and J usage is TRBJ2-1; D is possibly TRBD2 (5 bases). Trimming took 5 bases from V and 8 from J, leaving 16 bases between them. Germline V gives CDR1 SGHTA, CDR2 FQGTGA. This CDR3 spans 14 amino acids. CDR3 sequence reads: CASSPSVGVDEQFF. DNA for the CDR3: TGTGCCAGCAGCCCTTCCGTCGGGGTCGATGAGCAGTTCTTC.

This chain connects TRBV7-2 to TRBJ2-1; TRBD2 agrees at 7 bases. Trimming removed 2 bases from V and 0 bases from J; junction bases left unmatched: 4. The germline V gene encodes CDR1 SGHTA and CDR2 FQGNSA. CDR3 length equals 16 residues. The CDR3 bases are TGTGCCAGCAGCTTATCTTCTAGCGGCTCCTACAATGAGCAGTTCTTC. Encoded protein: CASSLSSSGSYNEQFF.

V and J are TRBV7-3 and TRBJ2-5; 9 positions agree with TRBD2. Germline CDR1 is SGHTA and CDR2 is FQGTGA. The CDR3 consists of 15 residues. Trimming removed 5 bases from V and 5 bases from J; junction bases left unmatched: 9. The CDR3 spells CASSLQGGGEETQYF. In DNA, the CDR3 is TGTGCCAGCAGCCTCCAAGGCGGGGGGGAGGAGACCCAGTACTTC.

The chain uses TRBV5-1 and TRBJ1-5; no firm D call. V lost 4 bases, J lost 2 bases, and 16 bases lay in between. CDR3 length: 16 residues. Germline V lookup: CDR1 SGHRS, CDR2 YFSETQ. The CDR3 spells CASSPGVLGGNQPQHF. The CDR3 region has the DNA TGCGCCAGCAGCCCCGGGGTTCTCGGCGGCAATCAGCCCCAGCATTTT.

The chain has TRBV9 and TRBJ2-1; 8 bases line up with TRBD2. The CDR3 is made up of 15 amino acids. Germline V gives CDR1 SGDLS, CDR2 YYNGEE. J gave up 8 bases and V 0 bases, and 7 bases lay outside the gene matches. As DNA, the CDR3 is TGTGCCAGCAGCGTAGGAGGTAGCGGGACATATGAGCAGTTCTTC. Amino acid sequence: CASSVGGSGTYEQFF. Full variable domain (missing parts from reference TRBV9 and TRBJ2-1): DSGVTQTPKHLITATGQRVTLRCSPRSGDLSVYWYQQSLDQGLQFLIQYYNGEERAKGNILERFSAQQFPDLHSELNLSSLELGDSALYFCASSVGGSGTYEQFFGPGTRLTVL.

This clone was seen a few times. The rearrangement joins TRBV7-6 to TRBJ1-2; TRBD1 might be the D (5 bases). The CDR3 is 16 residues long. Germline V CDR1 and CDR2: SGHVS, FNYEAQ. Trimming took off 4 bases at V and 5 bases at J, with 20 bases between the two ends. The CDR3 is CASSSAGGAREYGYTF. CDR3 nucleotide sequence: TGTGCCAGCAGCTCAGCAGGTGGGGCCAGGGAGTATGGCTACACCTTC.

The rearrangement uses TRBV19 and TRBJ2-6; D is possibly TRBD1 (6 bases). The germline V gene has CDR1 LNHDA and CDR2 SQIVND (reference sequence). The V end lost 6 bases, the J end lost 4 bases, and 19 bases lay between the germline ends. The CDR3 sequence is 17 residues long. The CDR3 spells CASSPKRPGVGANVLTF. CDR3 sequence (DNA): TGTGCCAGTAGCCCAAAACGCCCAGGGGTAGGGGCCAACGTCCTGACTTTC.